This T cell receptor (beta chain) is drawn from a study of persistence of HIV-infected CD4 T cells. At the level of the study: Isolated cells were CMV- and HIV-1 Gag-responding CD4+ T cells.

In regard to this clone: Its specificity is not known.

Stimulation used 8.5 to 10 ug/mL lysate from CMV-infected fibroblasts. Memory cells lacking CD40L and CD69 with high CD45RO were sorted. Donors had CD4+ T cell counts above 400 cells/uL and were CMV-seropositive. Anti-CD28/CD49d costimulation, CD40-blocking antibody and enfuvirtide were given to CD8-depleted PBMCs for roughly 20 hours. The immunoSEQ assay was version 4, run in survey mode. Using immunoSEQ multiplex PCR, the repertoire was profiled, and TCRdb retains in-frame clones only, with some absent. Of roughly 41,000 clones in the sample, 65% to 85% are singletons; the top ten hold approximately 1.5%. Germline lookup yields CDR1 SGHVS and CDR2 FQNEAQ. This CDR3 has 12 residues. Trimming removed 5 bases at V and 2 bases at J, with 6 bases between.

The receptor was isolated from an adult man with HIV who was CMV-seropositive. This rearrangement joins TRBV7-8 to TRBJ2-5; D not resolved. Specimen: CD4+ T cells sorted from PBMCs after roughly 18-hour stimulation, collected from a patient who received antiretroviral therapy. The CDR3: CASSPIQETQYF. The CDR3 nucleotides read TGTGCCAGCAGCCCCATTCAAGAGACCCAGTACTTC.